Sequencing of this TCR beta chain was carried out in a study of blood T cell repertoires in COVID-19. Study as a whole: The United States, Italy and Spain were the sources of the acute and convalescent COVID-19 samples. PBMCs, B-cell-depleted T cells, or T cells were the source of the cDNA or gDNA that made up the material.

Study processing details: Reference gene primer amplification gave estimated nucleated cell counts. Measured with immunoSEQ multiplex PCR; TCRdb has only the in-frame clones, and not every one. That table gives V, J and clone size, and the DNA gave D and trimming. The sample lists 95,000 to 150,000 clones, roughly four fifths seen once, with about 4.2% in the top ten. Trimming cost V 7 bases and J 1 base; bases outside gene matches: 5. CDR3 length: 15 residues. CDR1 and CDR2 from the germline V gene are LNHDA and SQIVND (reference sequence). This TCR derives from a woman in her seventies with acute or convalescent COVID-19. Sequenced input: peripheral blood. V is TRBV19 and J is TRBJ2-5, with 11 bases fitting TRBD1. The CDR3 is CASTTGQGVQETQYF. The DNA of the CDR3 is TGTGCCAGTACAACGGGACAGGGGGTCCAAGAGACCCAGTACTTC.